These 3 T cell receptor beta chains originate from one sample sequenced in a study of OX40 agonist ivuxolimab in advanced cancers. Sequenced by immunoSEQ multiplex PCR; TCRdb stores in-frame clones only, minus some. The sample carries some 70,000 clones, roughly 90% recorded once. Specimen: CD4+ or CD8+ T cells sorted from blood, collected in a trial of the OX40 agonist ivuxolimab. All receptors come from an adult with an advanced solid tumor such as melanoma, head and neck, liver or kidney cancer.

A note on this clone: The junction departs from the called germline gene at one end, perhaps through a read error. The chain uses TRBV6-1 and TRBJ1-2; 8 positions agree with TRBD1. There are 14 residues in the CDR3. Germline loops: CDR1 MNHNS, CDR2 SASEGT. The CDR3 loop reads CASREGQGDYGYTF. CDR3 sequence (DNA): TGTGCCAGCAGGGAAGGACAGGGCGACTATGGCTACACCTTC.

The rearrangement uses TRBV6-5 and TRBJ2-7; D possibly corresponds to TRBD2 (6 bases). The ends were cut back, 5 bases at V and 3 bases at J, with 14 bases in the middle. This CDR3 has 14 amino acids. Germline loops: CDR1 MNHEY, CDR2 SVGAGI. This CDR3 is CASSGTVGIYEQYF. CDR3 nucleotides: TGTGCCAGCAGTGGGACTGTGGGAATCTACGAGCAGTACTTC.

The rearrangement uses TRBV6-1 and TRBJ2-1; no firm D call. Germline CDR1 MNHNS, CDR2 SASEGT. V gave up 1 base and J gave up 4 bases, with 11 bases separating them. The CDR3 contains 15 residues. The CDR3, as DNA: TGTGCCAGCAGTGAAGAGGCCTTAGGGTACAATGAGCAGTTCTTC. Amino acid sequence: CASSEEALGYNEQFF.